Described below is a single T cell receptor beta chain sequence and its context. This CDR3 spans 15 amino acids. V lost 5 bases and J lost 15, with 25 bases in between. CDR1 is SGHVS, CDR2 FNYEAQ, per germline. The sample originates from a study of blood T cell repertoires in COVID-19. Study at large: There were acute and convalescent COVID-19 samples, and they came from the United States, Italy and Spain.

Enrolled through a virtual design, the participants were between 18 and 89 years of age and came from about two dozen US areas. Two consecutive negative NP/OP PCR tests, clearance, or resolved symptoms defined Cohort 3 recovery. Authors' analysis steps: How many nucleated cells were present was estimated from reference gene primer amplification. Sequencing was performed with immunoSEQ multiplex PCR; in TCRdb, only in-frame clones are kept and a portion is missing. V, J and clone size were drawn from that table, and D and trimming were deduced from the DNA. This sample yields about 380,000 clones, of which more than 75% are seen a single time; 0.9% to 1.5% belongs to the top ten.

The receptor was derived from a woman aged 18-35 years who had recovered from COVID-19. The sequencing input was PBMCs or T cells enriched from blood (not recorded which). V and J are TRBV7-6 and TRBJ1-4, with TRBD1 as a possible D gene (6 bases). This chain's CDR3 is CASSPDSGLRGAVFF. Written as DNA, the CDR3 is TGTGCCAGCAGCCCCGACTCGGGGTTGCGGGGGGCGGTGTTTTTT.